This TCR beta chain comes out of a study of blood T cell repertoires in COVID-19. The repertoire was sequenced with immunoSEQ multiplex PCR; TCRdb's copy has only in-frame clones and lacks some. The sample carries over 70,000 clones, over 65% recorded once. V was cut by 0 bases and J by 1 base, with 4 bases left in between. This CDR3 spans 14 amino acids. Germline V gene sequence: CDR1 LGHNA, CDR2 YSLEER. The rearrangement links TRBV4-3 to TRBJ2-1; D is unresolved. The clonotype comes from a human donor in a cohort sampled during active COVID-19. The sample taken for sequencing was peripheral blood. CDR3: CASSQELSYNEQFF. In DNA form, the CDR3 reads TGCGCCAGCAGCCAAGAGTTATCCTACAATGAGCAGTTCTTC.